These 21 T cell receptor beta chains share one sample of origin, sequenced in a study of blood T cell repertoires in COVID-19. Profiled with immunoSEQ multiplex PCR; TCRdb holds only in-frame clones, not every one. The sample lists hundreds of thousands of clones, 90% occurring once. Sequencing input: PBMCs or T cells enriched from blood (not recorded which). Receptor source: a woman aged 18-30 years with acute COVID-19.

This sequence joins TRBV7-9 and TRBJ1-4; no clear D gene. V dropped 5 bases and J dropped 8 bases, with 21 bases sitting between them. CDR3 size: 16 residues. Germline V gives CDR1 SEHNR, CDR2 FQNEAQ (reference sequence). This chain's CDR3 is CASSGRRGSGSEKLFF. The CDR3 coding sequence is TGTGCCAGCAGCGGTAGACGGGGATCAGGATCCGAAAAACTGTTTTTT.

The chain's CDR3 is CASSLRFQGGVTYEQYF. The CDR3 DNA reads TGTGCCAGCTCACTCCGGTTTCAGGGGGGCGTTACCTACGAGCAGTACTTC. The chain recombines TRBV18 with TRBJ2-7; tentatively, D is TRBD1 (7 bases). The CDR3 is 17 amino acids. Trimming removed 4 bases from V and 2 bases from J, with 21 bases in between. Per the germline V gene, CDR1 is KGHSH and CDR2 is LQKENI.

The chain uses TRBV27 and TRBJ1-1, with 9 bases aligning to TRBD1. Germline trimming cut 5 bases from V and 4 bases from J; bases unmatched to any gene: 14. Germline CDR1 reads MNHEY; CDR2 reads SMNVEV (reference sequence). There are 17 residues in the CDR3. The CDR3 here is CASSPNSPGTGSTEAFF. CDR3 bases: TGTGCCAGCAGTCCGAACTCCCCCGGGACAGGGTCCACTGAAGCTTTCTTT.

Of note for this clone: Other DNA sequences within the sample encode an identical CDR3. CDR3 DNA: TGTGCCAGCAGCTTAACAGGGGAGAACACTGAAGCTTTCTTT. It translates to CASSLTGENTEAFF. The chain recombines TRBV7-9 with TRBJ1-1; 7 bases are a match to TRBD1. Germline V gene sequence: CDR1 SEHNR, CDR2 FQNEAQ (reference sequence). V trimming: 2 bases; J trimming: 1 base; junction bases outside the gene matches: 1. The CDR3 sequence is 14 residues long.

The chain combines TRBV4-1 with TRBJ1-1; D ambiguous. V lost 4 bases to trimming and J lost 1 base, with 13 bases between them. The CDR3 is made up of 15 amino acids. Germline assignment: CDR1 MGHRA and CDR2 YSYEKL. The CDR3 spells CASSLSGATNTEAFF. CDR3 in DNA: TGCGCCAGCAGCCTCAGTGGTGCAACGAACACTGAAGCTTTCTTT.

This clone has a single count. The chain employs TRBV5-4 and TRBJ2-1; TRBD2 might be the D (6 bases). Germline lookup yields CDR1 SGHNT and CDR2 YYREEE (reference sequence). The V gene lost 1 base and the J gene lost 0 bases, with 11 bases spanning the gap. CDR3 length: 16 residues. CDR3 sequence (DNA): TGTGCCAGCAGCTTGTCGGCGGGACGCTCCTACAATGAGCAGTTCTTC. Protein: CASSLSAGRSYNEQFF.

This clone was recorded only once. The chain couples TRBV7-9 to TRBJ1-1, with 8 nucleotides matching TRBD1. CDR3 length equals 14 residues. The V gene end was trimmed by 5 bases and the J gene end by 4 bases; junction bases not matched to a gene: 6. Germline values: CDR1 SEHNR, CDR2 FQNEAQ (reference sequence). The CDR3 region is CASSQGQGFTEAFF. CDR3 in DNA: TGTGCCAGCAGCCAAGGACAGGGTTTCACTGAAGCTTTCTTT.

In nucleotides, the CDR3 is TGTGCCGCTGGGACTAGCGGGAGGGCCTACGAGCAGTACTTC. It is translated as CAAGTSGRAYEQYF. This sequence joins TRBV5-4 and TRBJ2-7, with 16 nucleotides matching TRBD2. CDR3 length: 14 residues. Trimming at V came to 10 bases and at J to 2 bases, leaving 3 bases not matched to a gene. Germline values: CDR1 SGHNT, CDR2 YYREEE (reference sequence).

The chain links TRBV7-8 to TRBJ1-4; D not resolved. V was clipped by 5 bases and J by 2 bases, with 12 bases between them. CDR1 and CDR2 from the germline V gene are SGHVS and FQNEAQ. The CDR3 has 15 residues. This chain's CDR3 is CASSQRRETNEKLFF. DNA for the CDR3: TGTGCCAGCAGCCAACGCCGGGAGACTAATGAAAAACTGTTTTTT.

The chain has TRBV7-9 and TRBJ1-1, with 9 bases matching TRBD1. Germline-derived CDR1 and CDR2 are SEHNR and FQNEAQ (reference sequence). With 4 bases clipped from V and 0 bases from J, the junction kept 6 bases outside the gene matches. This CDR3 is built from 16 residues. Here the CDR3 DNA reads TGTGCCAGCAGCTGGGGGACAGGGCCTATGAACACTGAAGCTTTCTTT. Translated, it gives CASSWGTGPMNTEAFF.

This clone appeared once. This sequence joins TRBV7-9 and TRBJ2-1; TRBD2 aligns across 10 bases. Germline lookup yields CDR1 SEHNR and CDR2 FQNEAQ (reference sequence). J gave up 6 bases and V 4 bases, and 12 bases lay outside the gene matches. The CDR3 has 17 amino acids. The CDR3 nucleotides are TGTGCCAGCAGCTCCCGACCGAGCGGGAGGGCCATCAATGAGCAGTTCTTC. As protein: CASSSRPSGRAINEQFF.

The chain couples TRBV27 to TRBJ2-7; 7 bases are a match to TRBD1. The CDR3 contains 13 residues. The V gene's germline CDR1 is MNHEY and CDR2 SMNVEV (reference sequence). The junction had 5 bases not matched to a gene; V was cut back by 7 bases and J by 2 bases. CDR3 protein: CASKRDRAYEQYF. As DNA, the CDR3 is TGTGCCAGCAAAAGGGACAGAGCCTACGAGCAGTACTTC.

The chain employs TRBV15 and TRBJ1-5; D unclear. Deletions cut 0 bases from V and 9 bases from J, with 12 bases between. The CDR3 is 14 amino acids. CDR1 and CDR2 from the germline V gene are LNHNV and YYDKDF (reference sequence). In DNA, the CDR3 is TGTGCCACCAGCAGAGATAAGGAGGTGAGGCCCCAGCATTTT. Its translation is CATSRDKEVRPQHF. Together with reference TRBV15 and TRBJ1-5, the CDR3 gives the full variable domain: DAMVIQNPRYQVTQFGKPVTLSCSQTLNHNVMYWYQQKSSQAPKLLFHYYDKDFNNEADTPDNFQSRRPNTSFCFLDIRSPGLGDTAMYLCATSRDKEVRPQHFGDGTRLSIL.

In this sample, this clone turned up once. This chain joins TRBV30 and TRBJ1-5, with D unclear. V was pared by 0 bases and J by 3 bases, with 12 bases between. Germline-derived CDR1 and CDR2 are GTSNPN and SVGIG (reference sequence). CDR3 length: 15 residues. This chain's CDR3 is CAWSVGSSSNQPQHF. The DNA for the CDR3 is TGTGCCTGGAGTGTAGGGAGCAGCTCCAATCAGCCCCAGCATTTT.

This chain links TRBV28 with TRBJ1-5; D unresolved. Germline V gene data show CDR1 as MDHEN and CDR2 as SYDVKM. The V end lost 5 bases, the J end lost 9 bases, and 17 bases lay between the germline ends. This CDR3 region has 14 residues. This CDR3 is CASSLVERSPPQHF. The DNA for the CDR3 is TGTGCCAGCAGTCTTGTGGAACGGAGTCCGCCCCAGCATTTT.

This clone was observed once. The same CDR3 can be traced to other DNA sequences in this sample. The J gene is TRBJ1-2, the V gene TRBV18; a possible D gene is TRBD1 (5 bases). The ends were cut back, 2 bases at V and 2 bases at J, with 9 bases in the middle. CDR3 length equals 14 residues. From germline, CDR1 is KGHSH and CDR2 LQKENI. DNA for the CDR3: TGTGCCAGCTCACCAGACAGAAGCAACTATGGCTACACCTTC. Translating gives CASSPDRSNYGYTF. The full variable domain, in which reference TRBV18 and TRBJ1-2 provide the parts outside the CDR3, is NAGVMQNPRHLVRRRGQEARLRCSPMKGHSHVYWYRQLPEEGLKFMVYLQKENIIDESGMPKERFSAEFPKEGPSILRIQQVVRGDSAAYFCASSPDRSNYGYTFGSGTRLTVV.

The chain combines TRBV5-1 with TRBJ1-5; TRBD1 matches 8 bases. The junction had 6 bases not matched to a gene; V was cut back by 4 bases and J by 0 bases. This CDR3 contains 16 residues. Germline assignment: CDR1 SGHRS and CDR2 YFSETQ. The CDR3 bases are TGCGCCAGCAGCCTCACTGACAGGGGTAGCAATCAGCCCCAGCATTTT. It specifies CASSLTDRGSNQPQHF.

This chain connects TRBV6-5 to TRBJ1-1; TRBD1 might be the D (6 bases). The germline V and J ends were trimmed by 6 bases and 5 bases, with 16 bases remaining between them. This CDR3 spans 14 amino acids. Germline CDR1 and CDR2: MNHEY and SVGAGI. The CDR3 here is CASSDQGQGTEAFF. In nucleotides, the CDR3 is TGTGCCAGCAGCGATCAGGGGCAAGGGACTGAAGCTTTCTTT.

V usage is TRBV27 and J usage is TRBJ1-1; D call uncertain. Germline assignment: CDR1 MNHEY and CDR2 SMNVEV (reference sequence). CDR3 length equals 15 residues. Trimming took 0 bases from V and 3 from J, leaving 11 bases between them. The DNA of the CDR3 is TGTGCCAGCAGTTTATCGTCCAGGCAGGACACTGAAGCTTTCTTT. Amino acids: CASSLSSRQDTEAFF.

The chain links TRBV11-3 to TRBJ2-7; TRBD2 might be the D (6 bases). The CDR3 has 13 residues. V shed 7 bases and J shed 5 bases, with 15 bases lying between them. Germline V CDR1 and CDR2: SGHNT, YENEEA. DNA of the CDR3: TGTGCCAGCACCCCCGGGGGAAGCAACGAGCAGTACTTC. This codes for CASTPGGSNEQYF.

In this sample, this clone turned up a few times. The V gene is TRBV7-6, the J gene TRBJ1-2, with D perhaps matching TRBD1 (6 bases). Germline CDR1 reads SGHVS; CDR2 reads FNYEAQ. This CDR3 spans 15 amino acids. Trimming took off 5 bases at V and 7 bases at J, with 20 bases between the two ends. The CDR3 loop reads CASSPQIGGSLGYTF. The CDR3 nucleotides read TGTGCCAGCAGCCCCCAGATAGGGGGTAGTCTTGGCTACACCTTC. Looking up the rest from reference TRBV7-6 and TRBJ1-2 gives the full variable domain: GAGVSQSPRYKVTKRGQDVALRCDPISGHVSLYWYRQALGQGPEFLTYFNYEAQQDKSGLPNDRFSAERPEGSISTLTIQRTEQRDSAMYRCASSPQIGGSLGYTFGSGTRLTVV.